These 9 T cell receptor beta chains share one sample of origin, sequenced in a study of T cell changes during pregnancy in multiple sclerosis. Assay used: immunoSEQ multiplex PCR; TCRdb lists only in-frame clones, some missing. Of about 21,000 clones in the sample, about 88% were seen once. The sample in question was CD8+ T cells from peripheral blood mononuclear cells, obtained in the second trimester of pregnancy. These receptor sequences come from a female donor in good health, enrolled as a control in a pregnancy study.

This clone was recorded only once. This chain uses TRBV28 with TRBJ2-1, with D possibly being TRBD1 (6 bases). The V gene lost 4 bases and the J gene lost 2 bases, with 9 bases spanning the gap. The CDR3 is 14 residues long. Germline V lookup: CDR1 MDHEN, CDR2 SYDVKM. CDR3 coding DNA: TGTGCCAGCAGTTCGCGGACAGCCTACAATGAGCAGTTCTTC. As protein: CASSSRTAYNEQFF.

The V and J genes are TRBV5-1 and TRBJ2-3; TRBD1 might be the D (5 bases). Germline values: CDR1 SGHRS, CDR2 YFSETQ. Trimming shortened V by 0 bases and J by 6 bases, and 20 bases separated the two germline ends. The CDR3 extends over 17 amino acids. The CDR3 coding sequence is TGCGCCAGCAGCTTGGAACCTCGACAGCTCAATTACGATACGCAGTATTTT. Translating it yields CASSLEPRQLNYDTQYF.

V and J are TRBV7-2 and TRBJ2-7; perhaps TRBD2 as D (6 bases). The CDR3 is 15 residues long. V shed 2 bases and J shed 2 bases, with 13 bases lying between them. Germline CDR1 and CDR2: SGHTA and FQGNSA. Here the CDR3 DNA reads TGTGCCAGCAGCTTAACAAGCGGGTGGACCTACGAGCAGTACTTC. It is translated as CASSLTSGWTYEQYF.

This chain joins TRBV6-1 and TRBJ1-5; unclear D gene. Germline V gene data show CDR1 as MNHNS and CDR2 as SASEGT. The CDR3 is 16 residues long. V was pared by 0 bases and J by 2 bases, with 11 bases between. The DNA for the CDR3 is TGTGCCAGCAGTGAAGCCGAGGGATTGGGCAATCAGCCCCAGCATTTT. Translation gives CASSEAEGLGNQPQHF.

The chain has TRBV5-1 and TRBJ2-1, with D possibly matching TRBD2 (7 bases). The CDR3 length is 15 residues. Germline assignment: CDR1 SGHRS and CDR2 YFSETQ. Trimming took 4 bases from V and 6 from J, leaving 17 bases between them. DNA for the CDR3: TGCGCCAGCAGCCCTCCGGGGGGCTTTGTCAATGAGCAGTTCTTC. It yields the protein CASSPPGGFVNEQFF. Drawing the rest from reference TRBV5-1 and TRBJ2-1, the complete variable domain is KAGVTQTPRYLIKTRGQQVTLSCSPISGHRSVSWYQQTPGQGLQFLFEYFSETQRNKGNFPGRFSGRQFSNSRSEMNVSTLELGDSALYLCASSPPGGFVNEQFFGPGTRLTVL.

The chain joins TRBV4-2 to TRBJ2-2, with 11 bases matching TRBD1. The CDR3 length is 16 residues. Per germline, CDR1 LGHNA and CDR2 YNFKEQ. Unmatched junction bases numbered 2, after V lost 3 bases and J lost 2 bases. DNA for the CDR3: TGTGCCAGCAGCCACAGGACAGGGGGCAACACCGGGGAGCTGTTTTTT. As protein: CASSHRTGGNTGELFF.

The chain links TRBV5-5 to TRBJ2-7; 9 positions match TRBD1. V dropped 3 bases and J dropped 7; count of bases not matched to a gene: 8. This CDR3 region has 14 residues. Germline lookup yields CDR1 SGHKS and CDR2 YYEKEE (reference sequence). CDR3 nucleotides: TGTGCCAGCAGCTCCGGGACAGGGCTTTTAGAGCAGTACTTC. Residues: CASSSGTGLLEQYF.

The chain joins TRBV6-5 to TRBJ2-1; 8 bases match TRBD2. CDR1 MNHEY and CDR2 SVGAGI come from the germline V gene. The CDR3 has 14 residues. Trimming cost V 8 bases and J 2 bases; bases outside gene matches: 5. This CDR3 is CASDSGGPYNEQFF. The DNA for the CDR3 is TGTGCCAGCGACTCGGGGGGGCCCTACAATGAGCAGTTCTTC.

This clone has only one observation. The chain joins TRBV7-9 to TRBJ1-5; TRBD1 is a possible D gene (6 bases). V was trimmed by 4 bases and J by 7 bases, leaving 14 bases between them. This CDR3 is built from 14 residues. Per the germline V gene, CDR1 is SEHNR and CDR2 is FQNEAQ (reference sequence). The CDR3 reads CASSSSRGRQPQHF. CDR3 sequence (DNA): TGTGCCAGCAGCTCGTCCAGGGGACGGCAGCCCCAGCATTTT. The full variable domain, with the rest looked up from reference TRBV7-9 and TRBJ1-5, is DTGVSQNPRHKITKRGQNVTFRCDPISEHNRLYWYRQTLGQGPEFLTYFQNEAQLEKSRLLSDRFSAERPKGSFSTLEIQRTEQGDSAMYLCASSSSRGRQPQHFGDGTRLSIL.